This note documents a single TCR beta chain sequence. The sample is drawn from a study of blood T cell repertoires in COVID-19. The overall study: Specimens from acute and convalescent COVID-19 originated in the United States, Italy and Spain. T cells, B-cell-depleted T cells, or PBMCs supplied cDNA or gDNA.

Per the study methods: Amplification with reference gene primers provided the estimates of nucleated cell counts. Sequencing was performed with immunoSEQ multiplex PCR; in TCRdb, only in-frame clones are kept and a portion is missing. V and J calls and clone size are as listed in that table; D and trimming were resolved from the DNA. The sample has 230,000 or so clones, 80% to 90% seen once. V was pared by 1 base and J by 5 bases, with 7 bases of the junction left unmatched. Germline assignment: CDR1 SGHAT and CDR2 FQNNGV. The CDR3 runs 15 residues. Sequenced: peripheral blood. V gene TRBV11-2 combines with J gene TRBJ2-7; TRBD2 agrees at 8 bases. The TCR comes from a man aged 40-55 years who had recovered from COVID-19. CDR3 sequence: CASSLGGTSVDEQYF. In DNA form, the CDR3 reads TGTGCCAGCAGCTTAGGCGGGACTAGTGTCGACGAGCAGTACTTC.